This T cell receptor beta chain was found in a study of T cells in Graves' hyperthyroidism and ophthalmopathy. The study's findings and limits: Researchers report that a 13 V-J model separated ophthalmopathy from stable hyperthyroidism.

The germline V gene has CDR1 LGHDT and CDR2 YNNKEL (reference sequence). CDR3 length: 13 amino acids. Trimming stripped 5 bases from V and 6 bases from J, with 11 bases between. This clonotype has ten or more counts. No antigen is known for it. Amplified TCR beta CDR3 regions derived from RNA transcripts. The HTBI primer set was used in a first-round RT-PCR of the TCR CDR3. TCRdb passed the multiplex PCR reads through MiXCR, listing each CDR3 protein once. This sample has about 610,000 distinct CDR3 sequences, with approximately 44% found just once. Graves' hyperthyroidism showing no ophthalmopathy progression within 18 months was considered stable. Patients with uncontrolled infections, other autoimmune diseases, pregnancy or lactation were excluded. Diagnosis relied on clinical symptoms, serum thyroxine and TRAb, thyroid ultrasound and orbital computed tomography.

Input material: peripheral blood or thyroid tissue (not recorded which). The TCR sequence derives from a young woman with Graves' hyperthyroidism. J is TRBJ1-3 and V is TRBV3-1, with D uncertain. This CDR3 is CASSDYSANTIYF. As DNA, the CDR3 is TGTGCCAGCAGCGACTATAGTGCAAACACCATATATTTT.